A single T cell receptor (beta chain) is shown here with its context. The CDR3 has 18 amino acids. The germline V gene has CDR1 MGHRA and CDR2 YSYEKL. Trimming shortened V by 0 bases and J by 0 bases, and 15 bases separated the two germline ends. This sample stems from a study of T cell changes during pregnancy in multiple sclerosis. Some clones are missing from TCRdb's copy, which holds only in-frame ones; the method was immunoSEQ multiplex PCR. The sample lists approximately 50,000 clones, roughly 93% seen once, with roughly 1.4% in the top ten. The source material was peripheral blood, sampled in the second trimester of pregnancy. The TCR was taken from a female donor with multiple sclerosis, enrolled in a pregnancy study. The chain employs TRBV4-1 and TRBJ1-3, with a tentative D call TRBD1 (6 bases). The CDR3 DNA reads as TGCGCCAGCAGCCAAGATGACCGACAGGCCCTCTCTGGAAACACCATATATTTT. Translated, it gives CASSQDDRQALSGNTIYF.